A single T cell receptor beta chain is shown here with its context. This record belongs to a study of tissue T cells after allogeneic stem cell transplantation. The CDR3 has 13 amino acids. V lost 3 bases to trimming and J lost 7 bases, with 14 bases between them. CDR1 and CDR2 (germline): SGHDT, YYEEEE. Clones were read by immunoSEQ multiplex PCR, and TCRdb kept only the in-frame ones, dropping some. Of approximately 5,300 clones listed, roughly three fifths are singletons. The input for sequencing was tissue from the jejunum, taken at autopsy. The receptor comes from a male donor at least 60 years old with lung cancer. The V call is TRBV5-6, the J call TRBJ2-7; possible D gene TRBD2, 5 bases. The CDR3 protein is CASSWSPSGEQYF. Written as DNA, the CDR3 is TGTGCCAGCAGCTGGTCTCCTTCGGGAGAGCAGTACTTC.